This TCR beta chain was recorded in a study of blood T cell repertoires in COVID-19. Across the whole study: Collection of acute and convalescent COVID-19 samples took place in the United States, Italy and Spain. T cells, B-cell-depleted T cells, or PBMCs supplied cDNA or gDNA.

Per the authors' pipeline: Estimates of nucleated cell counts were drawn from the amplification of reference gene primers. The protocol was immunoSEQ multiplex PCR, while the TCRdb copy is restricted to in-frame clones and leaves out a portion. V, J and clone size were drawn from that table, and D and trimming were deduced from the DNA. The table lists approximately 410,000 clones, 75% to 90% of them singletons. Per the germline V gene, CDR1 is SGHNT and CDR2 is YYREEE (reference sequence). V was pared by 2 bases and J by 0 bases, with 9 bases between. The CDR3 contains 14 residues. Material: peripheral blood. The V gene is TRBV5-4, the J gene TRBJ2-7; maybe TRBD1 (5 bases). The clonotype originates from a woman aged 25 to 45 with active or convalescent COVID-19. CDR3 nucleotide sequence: TGTGCCAGCAGCTTCAGACAGAGCTCCTACGAGCAGTACTTC. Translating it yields CASSFRQSSYEQYF.